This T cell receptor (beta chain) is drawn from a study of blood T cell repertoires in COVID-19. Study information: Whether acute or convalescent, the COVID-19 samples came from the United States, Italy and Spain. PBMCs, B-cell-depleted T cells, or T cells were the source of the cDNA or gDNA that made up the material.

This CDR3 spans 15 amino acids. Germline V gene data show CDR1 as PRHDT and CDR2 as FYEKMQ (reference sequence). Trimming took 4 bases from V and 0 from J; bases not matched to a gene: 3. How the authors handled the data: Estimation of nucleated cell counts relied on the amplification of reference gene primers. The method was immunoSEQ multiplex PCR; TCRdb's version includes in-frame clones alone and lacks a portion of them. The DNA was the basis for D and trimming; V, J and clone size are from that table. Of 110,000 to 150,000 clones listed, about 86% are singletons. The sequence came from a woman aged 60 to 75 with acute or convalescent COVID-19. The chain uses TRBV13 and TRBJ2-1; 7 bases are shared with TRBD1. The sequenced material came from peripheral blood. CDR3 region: CASSSQGDSYNEQFF. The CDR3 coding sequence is TGTGCCAGCAGCTCCCAGGGGGACTCCTACAATGAGCAGTTCTTC.